The 19 T cell receptor beta chains reported below all come from one sample, sequenced in a study of tumor-infiltrating lymphocytes in primary liver carcinoma. Co-extracted RNA and DNA came from about 19-30 mg of unsorted bulk tissue. The template, around 520 ng total RNA, yielded TCR beta cDNA made with a constant-region primer. Each TCR beta library was derived from three nested multiplex PCR rounds that employed slightly modified ARM-PCR. PCR rounds one and two used TRBV1-TRBV30 forward primers with a C-beta reverse primer for about 11 cycles each. Each CDR3 protein gets one entry after TCRdb re-called the multiplex PCR reads with MiXCR. The data hold tens of thousands of distinct CDR3 sequences, with approximately 80% observed a single time. Sequenced material: liver tumor tissue from sampling region 5. Regarding subset: tumor region T5, tumor centre. The receptors were gathered from a man aged 35-49 years with primary liver carcinoma and hepatitis B virus infection.

This clonotype has ten or more counts. The chain employs TRBV12-3 or TRBV12-4 and TRBJ1-6, with a possible D match to TRBD1 (5 bases). V was pared by 6 bases and J by 12 bases, with 18 bases between. The CDR3 spans 14 residues. Here the CDR3 reads CASSLGQGEGPLHF. Written as DNA, the CDR3 is TGTGCCAGCAGCCTGGGGCAGGGTGAAGGACCCCTCCACTTT.

On this clonotype: This may arise from a read error, as a much more abundant clone is one base away. The chain combines TRBV11-2 with TRBJ1-2; no definite D call. V was shortened by 0 bases and J by 0 bases, with 5 bases between the two germline ends. This CDR3 region has 14 residues. Per the germline V gene, CDR1 is SGHAT and CDR2 is FQNNGV. CDR3 coding DNA: TGTGCCAGCAGCTTAGAATCCTCTAACTATGGCTACACCTTC. It yields the protein CASSLESSNYGYTF.

This clonotype was found many times. The V call is TRBV25-1, the J call TRBJ2-1; 7 positions match TRBD1. This CDR3 has 15 amino acids. V lost 4 bases to trimming and J lost 1 base; unmatched junction nucleotides: 4. Per the germline V gene, CDR1 is MGHDK and CDR2 is SYGVNS. The CDR3 sequence is CASSGGQRSYNEQFF. CDR3 nucleotide sequence: TGTGCCAGCAGTGGGGGACAGAGATCCTACAATGAGCAGTTCTTC. Based on the CDR3 plus reference TRBV25-1 and TRBJ2-1, the full variable domain is EADIYQTPRYLVIGTGKKITLECSQTMGHDKMYWYQQDPGMELHLIHYSYGVNSTEKGDLSSESTVSRIRTEHFPLTLESARPSHTSQYLCASSGGQRSYNEQFFGPGTRLTVL.

For this clonotype: The CDR3 does not close with the conserved phenylalanine or tryptophan, likely indicating a read error. V and J are TRBV4-1 and TRBJ1-2; no definite D call. Germline V gives CDR1 MGHRA, CDR2 YSYEKL. Trimming pared 1 base from V and 8 bases from J, leaving 11 bases between. This CDR3 spans 13 amino acids. CDR3 sequence: CASSQGGIYGYTL. The CDR3 region has the DNA TGCGCCAGCAGCCAAGGAGGGATATACGGCTACACCCTC.

This clonotype appeared many times. J is TRBJ1-6 and V is TRBV28; 9 positions agree with TRBD1. The V gene's germline CDR1 is MDHEN and CDR2 SYDVKM. The CDR3 spans 16 residues. With 6 bases clipped from V and 8 bases from J, the junction kept 11 bases outside the gene matches. CDR3 bases: TGTGCCAGCAGGACGTATCACAGGGGGCCTGATTCACCCCTCCACTTT. Amino acids: CASRTYHRGPDSPLHF.

This clonotype showed up many times. The V and J genes are TRBV5-1 and TRBJ2-5, with 9 bases aligning to TRBD1. With 2 bases clipped from V and 2 bases from J, the junction kept 1 base outside the gene matches. The CDR3 is made up of 14 amino acids. In germline, CDR1 is SGHRS, CDR2 YFSETQ. The CDR3 DNA is TGCGCCAGCAGCTTACAGGGGGCTCAAGAGACCCAGTACTTC. Translating gives CASSLQGAQETQYF.

Remarks on this clonotype: Just one base apart from a much larger clone, this may be a read error. This chain connects TRBV30 to TRBJ2-3, with 11 positions matching TRBD2. Germline V gene lookup returns CDR1 GTSNPN and CDR2 SVGIG (reference sequence). The CDR3 sequence is 14 residues long. The CDR3 protein is CAWSLAGGVDMQYF. CDR3 in DNA: TGTGCCTGGAGCCTAGCGGGAGGCGTTGATATGCAGTATTTT.

This clonotype was counted only a few times. At one end the junction does not follow the germline gene, possibly because of a read error. This chain joins TRBV11-2 and TRBJ2-2, with D perhaps matching TRBD2 (6 bases). Germline V gene data show CDR1 as SGHAT and CDR2 as FQNNGV. The CDR3 spans 13 residues. The CDR3 sequence: CASNLMDTGGLFF. CDR3 bases: TGTGCCAGCAACTTGATGGACACCGGGGGGCTGTTTTTT.

This chain joins TRBV29-1 and TRBJ2-5, with a tentative D call TRBD2 (6 bases). V dropped 6 bases and J dropped 2 bases, with 16 bases sitting between them. CDR1 is SQVTM, CDR2 ANQGSEA, per germline. CDR3 length equals 14 residues. CDR3 DNA sequence: TGCAGCGTAGATGGCCCGGGACTTCAAGAGACCCAGTACTTC. Translating gives CSVDGPGLQETQYF.

This clonotype was recorded once. Compared with germline, one end of the junction differs, possibly owing to a read error. The rearrangement links TRBV6-6 to TRBJ1-4; 8 positions agree with TRBD1. The CDR3 extends over 14 amino acids. CDR1 and CDR2 from the germline V gene are MNHNY and SVGAGI (reference sequence). The chain's CDR3 is CAGSSDRVNEKQFF. The CDR3, as DNA: TGTGCCGGCAGTTCGGACAGGGTTAATGAAAAACAGTTTTTT.

The sample holds many counts of this clonotype. The chain recombines TRBV15 with TRBJ2-7; perhaps TRBD1 as D (5 bases). This CDR3 comprises 13 residues. Germline loops: CDR1 LNHNV, CDR2 YYDKDF (reference sequence). The V end was cut by 0 bases, the J end by 5 bases, with 8 bases between. The CDR3 reads CATSRDQGHEQYF. CDR3 coding DNA: TGTGCCACCAGCAGAGATCAGGGCCACGAGCAGTACTTC.

This clonotype came up a few times. CDR3 coding DNA: TGCAGTGCTAGAAGGGACTCAAAGAATCAGCCCCAGCATTTT. The encoded protein is CSARRDSKNQPQHF. This chain uses TRBV20-1 with TRBJ1-5; maybe TRBD1 (5 bases). Deletions cut 2 bases from V and 4 bases from J, with 12 bases between. The germline gives CDR1 DFQATT, CDR2 SNEGSKA (reference sequence). CDR3 length: 14 residues.

Points on this clonotype: Since a much larger clone is just one base distant, this may be a read error. The rearrangement uses TRBV25-1 and TRBJ1-3; 9 bases agree with TRBD1. The CDR3 length is 15 residues. Unmatched junction bases numbered 13, after V lost 5 bases and J lost 11 bases. Germline-derived CDR1 and CDR2 are MGHDK and SYGVNS. The CDR3 is CASSFPGQGGGAIYF. The CDR3 region has the DNA TGTGCCAGCAGTTTTCCGGGACAGGGAGGAGGCGCCATATATTTT.

The chain joins TRBV11-1 to TRBJ1-1; D is uncertain. The CDR3 has 13 residues. From germline, CDR1 is SGHAT and CDR2 FQDESV (reference sequence). V was cut by 5 bases and J by 6 bases, with 13 bases left in between. CDR3 amino acids: CASSHQVKSEAFF. CDR3 DNA sequence: TGTGCCAGCAGCCACCAGGTGAAATCTGAAGCTTTCTTT.

For this clonotype: The missing conserved phenylalanine or tryptophan at the end of this CDR3 makes a read error likely. The rearrangement joins TRBV6-1 to TRBJ2-6, with D tentatively TRBD1 or TRBD2 (6 bases each). Germline CDR1 is MNHNS and CDR2 is SASEGT. The V end lost 2 bases, the J end lost 0 bases, and 14 bases lay between the germline ends. The CDR3 spans 18 residues. In DNA, the CDR3 is TGTGCCAGCAGTGAAAGGGGGACGACTAGCTCTGGGGCCAACGTCCTGACTTGT. Protein sequence: CASSERGTTSSGANVLTC.

Turning to this clonotype: No conserved phenylalanine or tryptophan is present at the end of the CDR3, so a read error is the likely explanation. V and J are TRBV11-2 and TRBJ2-3; 7 bases match TRBD1. The V gene's germline CDR1 is SGHAT and CDR2 FQNNGV. The CDR3 loop spans 15 amino acids. V trimming: 9 bases; J trimming: 4 bases; junction bases outside the gene matches: 13. As DNA, the CDR3 is TGTGCCAGTAGCGTATTACAGGGGAGCGCAGATACGCAGTATCTT. It codes for CASSVLQGSADTQYL.

This clonotype was counted many times. J is TRBJ2-6 and V is TRBV16; D is uncertain. The CDR3 runs to 13 residues. V lost 4 bases, J lost 4 bases, and 5 bases lay in between. In germline, CDR1 is KGHSY, CDR2 FQNENV. The CDR3 spells CASSPPGANVLTF. The CDR3 DNA is TGTGCCAGCAGCCCCCCGGGGGCCAACGTCCTGACTTTC.

Of note for this clonotype: No conserved phenylalanine or tryptophan is present at the end of the CDR3, so a read error is the likely explanation. This chain joins TRBV6-6 and TRBJ2-1, with D unclear. V dropped 7 bases and J dropped 8 bases, with 12 bases sitting between them. The CDR3 has 12 residues. Germline V CDR1 and CDR2: MNHNY, SVGAGI (reference sequence). The CDR3: CASTAQTDEQFS. Here the CDR3 DNA reads TGTGCCAGCACCGCGCAGACCGATGAGCAGTTCTCA.

On this clonotype: The junction and the germline gene differ at one end; a read error may be behind it. The gene calls are TRBV11-2 and TRBJ2-7; a possible D gene is TRBD1 (5 bases). In germline, CDR1 is SGHAT, CDR2 FQNNGV. This CDR3 is 15 amino acids long. DNA for the CDR3: TGTGCCACCAGCTTCACGACAGATCCGGAATACGAGCAGTACTTC. It specifies CATSFTTDPEYEQYF.